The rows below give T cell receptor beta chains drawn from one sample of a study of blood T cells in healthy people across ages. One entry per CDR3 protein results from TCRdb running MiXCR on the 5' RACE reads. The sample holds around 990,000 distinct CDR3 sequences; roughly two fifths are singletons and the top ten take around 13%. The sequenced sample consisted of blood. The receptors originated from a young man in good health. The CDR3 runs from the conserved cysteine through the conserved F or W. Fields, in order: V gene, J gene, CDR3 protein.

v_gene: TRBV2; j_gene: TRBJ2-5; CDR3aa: CASAGLSPEQYF
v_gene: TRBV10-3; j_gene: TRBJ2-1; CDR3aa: CAMGDPEQFF
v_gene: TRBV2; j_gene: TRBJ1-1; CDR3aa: CACPWGNTEAFF
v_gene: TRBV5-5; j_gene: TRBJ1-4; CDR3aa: CASSLGAGGDEKLFF
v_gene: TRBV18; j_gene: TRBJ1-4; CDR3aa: CASSPRGQEKLFF
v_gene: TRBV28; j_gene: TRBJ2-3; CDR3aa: CASSIGGGTDTQYF
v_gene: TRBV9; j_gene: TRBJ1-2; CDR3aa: CASSPQGQGYGYTF
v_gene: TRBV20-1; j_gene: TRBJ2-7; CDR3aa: CSASSRGAGYEQYF
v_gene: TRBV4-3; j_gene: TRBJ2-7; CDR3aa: CASSQSRGREQYF
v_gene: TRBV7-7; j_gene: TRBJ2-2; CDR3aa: CASSPGTGFDTGELFF
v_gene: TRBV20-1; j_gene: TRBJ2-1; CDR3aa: CSARKGGGADNEQFF
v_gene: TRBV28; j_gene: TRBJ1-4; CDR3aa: CVSRPTGSEKLFF
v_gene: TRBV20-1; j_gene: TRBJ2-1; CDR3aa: CSARGRGRDNEQFF
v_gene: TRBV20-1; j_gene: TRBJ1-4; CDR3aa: CSALNREAEEKLFF
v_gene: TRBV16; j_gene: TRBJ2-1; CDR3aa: CASSPVGQKMYSEQFF
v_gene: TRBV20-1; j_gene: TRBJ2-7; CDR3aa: CSAPGSTVYNEQYF
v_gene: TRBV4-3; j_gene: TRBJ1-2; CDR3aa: CASRPRGDSYQGGYGYTF
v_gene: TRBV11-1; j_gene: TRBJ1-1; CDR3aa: CASSFMGQSPMEAFF
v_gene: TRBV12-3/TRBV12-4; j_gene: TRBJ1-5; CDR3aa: CASSPTQGYQPQHF
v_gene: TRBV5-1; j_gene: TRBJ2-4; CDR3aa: CASPPQGANIQYF
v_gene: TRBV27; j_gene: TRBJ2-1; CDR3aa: CASSLFPGNEQFF
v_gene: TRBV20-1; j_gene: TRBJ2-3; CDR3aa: CSARDRRWHPYF
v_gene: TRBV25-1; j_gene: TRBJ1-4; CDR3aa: CASSEVRGDSEKLFF
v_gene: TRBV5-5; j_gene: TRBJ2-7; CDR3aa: CASSLREVYEQYF
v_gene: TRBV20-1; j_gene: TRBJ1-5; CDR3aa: CSARDVRGVDQPQHF
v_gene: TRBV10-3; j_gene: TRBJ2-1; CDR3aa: CAIRGTGNFNEQFF
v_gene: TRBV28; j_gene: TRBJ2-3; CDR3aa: CASIAGTSGALGTDTQYF
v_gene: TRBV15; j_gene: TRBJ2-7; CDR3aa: CATSRDRGHEQYF
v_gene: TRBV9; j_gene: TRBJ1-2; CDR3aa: CASSVAAGTVNYGYTF
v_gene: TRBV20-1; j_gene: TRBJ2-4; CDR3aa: CSARDPLAKNIQYF
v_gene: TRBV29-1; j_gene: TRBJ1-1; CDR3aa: CSVEGNRGGNTEAFF
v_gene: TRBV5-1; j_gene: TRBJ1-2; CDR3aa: CASSSTGDPNYGYTF
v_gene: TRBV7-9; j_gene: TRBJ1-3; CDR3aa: CASSLAEKSGNTIYF
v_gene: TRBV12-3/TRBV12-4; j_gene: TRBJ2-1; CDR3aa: CASSLKALRFF
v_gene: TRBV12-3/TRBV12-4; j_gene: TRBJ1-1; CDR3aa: CASSLSVDRERTEAFF
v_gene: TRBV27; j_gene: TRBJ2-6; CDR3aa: CASSLSAGDYGANVLTF
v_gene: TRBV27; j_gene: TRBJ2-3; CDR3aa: CASSLVGGPSDTQYF
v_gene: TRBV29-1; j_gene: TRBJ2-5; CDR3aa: CSVVVQGGVNEQYF
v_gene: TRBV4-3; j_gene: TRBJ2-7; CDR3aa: CASSSDVGRDYEQYF
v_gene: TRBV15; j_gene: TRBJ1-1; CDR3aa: CATSADGTPGEAFF
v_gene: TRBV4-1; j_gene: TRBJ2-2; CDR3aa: CASSQRRKIPGLADTNTGELFF
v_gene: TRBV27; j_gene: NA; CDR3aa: CASSGPSSSYNEQYF
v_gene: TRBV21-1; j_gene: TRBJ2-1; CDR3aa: CASSDSTRLDYNEQFF
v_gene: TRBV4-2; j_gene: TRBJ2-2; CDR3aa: CASSQALTSGGKNTGELFF
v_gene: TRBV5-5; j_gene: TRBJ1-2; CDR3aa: CASSLRSTGGGYGYTF
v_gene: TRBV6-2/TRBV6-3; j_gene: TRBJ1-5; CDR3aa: CASTNRGAWQPQHF
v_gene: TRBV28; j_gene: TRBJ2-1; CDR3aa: CASSFQSDEQFF
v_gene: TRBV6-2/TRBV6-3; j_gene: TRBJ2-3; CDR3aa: CASSALLGDTQYF
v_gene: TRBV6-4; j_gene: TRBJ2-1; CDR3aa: CASSDMKRGGIDEQFF
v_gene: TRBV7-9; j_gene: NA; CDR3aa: CASSTRLKDYEQYF
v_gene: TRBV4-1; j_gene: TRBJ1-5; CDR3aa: CASSHTTVNQPQHF
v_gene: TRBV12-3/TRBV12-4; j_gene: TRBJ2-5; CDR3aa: CASRTGEQETQYF
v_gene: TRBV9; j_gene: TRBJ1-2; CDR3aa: CASSVVTGSYTF
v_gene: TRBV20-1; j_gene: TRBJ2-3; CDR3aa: CSAPPGSSGGNTDTQYF
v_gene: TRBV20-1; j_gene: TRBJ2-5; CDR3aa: CSAPRGQRTGRQETQYF
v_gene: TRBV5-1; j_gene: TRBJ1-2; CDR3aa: CASSAGDSGYTF
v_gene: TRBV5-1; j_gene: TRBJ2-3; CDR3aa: CASSLTLTRADTQYF